The clone carrying this T cell receptor beta chain was detected many times. No antigen is known for it. The germline V gene has CDR1 SGHRS and CDR2 YFSETQ. Trimming at V came to 0 bases and at J to 9 bases, leaving 3 bases not matched to a gene. This CDR3 is 13 amino acids long. Only healthy Caucasians were enrolled as donors. TCRdb analysed the 5' RACE reads with MiXCR anew, one entry per CDR3 protein. The sample lists a few hundred thousand distinct CDR3 sequences; around 18% were seen once. The data stem from a study of identical twins. Overall study findings and caveats: High-abundance cord blood beta clonotypes had fewer insertions; memory repertoires showed none. Out-of-frame sharing of TCR alpha in monozygotic twins was underestimated by models.

This clonotype was sampled from a man aged 50 or older in good health. This chain links TRBV5-1 with TRBJ2-1; 7 bases agree with TRBD1. Material: naive T cells sorted from blood. As DNA, the CDR3 is TGCGCCAGCAGCTTGGAGGGGGCAGGTGAGCAGTTCTTC. Translating it yields CASSLEGAGEQFF.